This T cell receptor (beta chain) comes out of a study of STAT5B mutations in CD4+ large granular lymphocyte leukemia. Study findings and constraints: TRBV06-family usage was enriched in top patient clones (8/27) versus controls (2/35). Data were not HLA-matched across samples.

Trimming pared 0 bases from V and 8 bases from J, leaving 17 bases between. The CDR3 runs 15 residues. The germline CDR1 and CDR2 sequences are SGHNT and YYREEE (reference sequence). Note on this clone: The antigen remains undetermined.

Sequencing used immunoSEQ multiplex PCR; TCRdb keeps in-frame clones, though not all of them. Among over 25,000 clones listed, 85% were seen once. The specimen was CD4+ T cells from blood buffy coats. This chain uses TRBV5-4 with TRBJ1-2, with D unresolved. This TCR derives from a human donor in good health. DNA for the CDR3: TGTGCCAGCAGCTTGGATCCTGGCTCATATAGCGGCTACACCTTC. Its translation is CASSLDPGSYSGYTF.